One sample yielded the 4 T cell receptor beta chains listed below, sequenced in a study of cytomegalovirus exposure and HLA in healthy donors. Primers for the PCR totalled 60 Vbeta and 13 Jbeta. The protocol was immunoSEQ multiplex PCR, while the TCRdb copy is restricted to in-frame clones and leaves out a portion. This sample has about 200,000 clones, with approximately 88% found just once. Sequenced input: PBMCs. The receptors were sampled from a boy between 2 and 10 years old in good health and CMV-seronegative.

The table lists this clone with a few counts. The V gene is TRBV29-1, the J gene TRBJ1-1; TRBD1 aligns across 8 bases. The V gene end was trimmed by 4 bases and the J gene end by 5 bases; junction bases not matched to a gene: 6. The CDR3 has 13 amino acids. Germline V lookup: CDR1 SQVTM, CDR2 ANQGSEA. CDR3 in DNA: TGCAGCGTTGTTGACAGGGGAGGAACTGAAGCTTTCTTT. Its translation is CSVVDRGGTEAFF.

This chain links TRBV25-1 with TRBJ2-7, with D possibly TRBD1 on 6 matching bases. With 2 bases removed from V and 4 bases from J, the gap between germline ends came to 18 bases. CDR1 and CDR2 from the germline V gene are MGHDK and SYGVNS. This CDR3 is built from 16 residues. CDR3 protein: CASSEIGAGVGYEQYF. The CDR3 DNA reads TGTGCCAGCAGTGAAATCGGAGCAGGGGTGGGGTACGAGCAGTACTTC.

The chain is built from TRBV5-1 and TRBJ1-4; 7 nucleotides agree with TRBD1. The CDR3 spans 13 residues. Germline assignment: CDR1 SGHRS and CDR2 YFSETQ. Losses at the gene ends were 4 bases for V and 5 bases for J; bases not matched to a gene: 2. DNA for the CDR3: TGCGCCAGCAGCCCGACAGGGAATGAAAAACTGTTTTTT. It encodes CASSPTGNEKLFF.

The chain is built from TRBV19 and TRBJ1-2; D is ambiguous. The CDR3 length is 11 residues. Germline CDR1 is LNHDA and CDR2 is SQIVND (reference sequence). Trimming removed 4 bases at V and 8 bases at J, with 8 bases between. This CDR3 reads CASSTGNGYTF. The CDR3 coding sequence is TGTGCCAGTAGTACAGGAAACGGCTACACCTTC.